The source of this TCR beta chain is a study of blood T cell repertoires in COVID-19. In the study overall: Sites across the United States, Italy and Spain contributed samples from acute and convalescent COVID-19. Sample material is recorded as cDNA or gDNA derived from T cells, B-cell-depleted T cells, or PBMCs.

The table came from immunoSEQ multiplex PCR; TCRdb's copy has only in-frame clones and leaves some out. The sample includes approximately 140,000 clones, around three quarters seen only once; the top ten take over 15%. The ends lost 3 bases at V and 0 bases at J; junction bases unmatched: 2. The CDR3 extends over 14 amino acids. Germline CDR1 KGHSH, CDR2 LQKENI. Material: peripheral blood. The chain links TRBV18 to TRBJ2-7; 7 bases line up with TRBD1. The sequence was obtained from a man in his fifties or sixties with acute or convalescent COVID-19. The DNA of the CDR3 is TGTGCCAGCTCACCCTCAGGGGGCTCCTACGAGCAGTACTTC. Translation gives CASSPSGGSYEQYF.